This is a list of T cell receptor beta chains from one sample in a study of blood T cell repertoires in COVID-19. The protocol was immunoSEQ multiplex PCR, while the TCRdb copy is restricted to in-frame clones and leaves out a portion. The table records fewer than 100,000 clones, approximately 85% of them present only once. The sequenced sample was peripheral blood. The receptors stem from a human donor in a cohort sampled during active COVID-19. The CDR3 runs from the conserved cysteine through the conserved F or W. The order of the fields is CDR3 length, J gene, clone size, D gene, V gene, CDR3 protein, CDR3 DNA. A D gene is named only where the DNA matches it firmly. Clone size is given for some rows only: seen once, a few or many times, or a class if the clone is expanded.

CDR3 length: 13
J gene: TRBJ1-2
clone size: few
D gene: TRBD1
V gene: TRBV7-3
CDR3 protein: CASSPTGANGYTF
CDR3 DNA: TGTGCCAGCAGCCCAACAGGGGCTAATGGCTACACCTTC

CDR3 length: 16
J gene: TRBJ1-2
clone size: .
D gene: TRBD1
V gene: TRBV12-5
CDR3 protein: CASGYGQGIYFYGYTF
CDR3 DNA: TGTGCTAGTGGTTACGGACAGGGTATATATTTCTATGGCTACACCTTC

CDR3 length: 15
J gene: TRBJ2-7
clone size: few
D gene: TRBD1
V gene: TRBV2
CDR3 protein: CASSNGQGASREQYF
CDR3 DNA: TGTGCCAGCAGTAATGGACAGGGGGCGTCTAGGGAGCAGTACTTC

CDR3 length: 13
J gene: TRBJ2-1
clone size: .
D gene: .
V gene: TRBV5-1
CDR3 protein: CASSLLLNNEQFF
CDR3 DNA: TGCGCCAGCAGCTTGCTTTTAAACAATGAGCAGTTCTTC

CDR3 length: 13
J gene: TRBJ1-2
clone size: .
D gene: TRBD1
V gene: TRBV5-1
CDR3 protein: CASSGGTAYGYTF
CDR3 DNA: TGCGCCAGCAGCGGGGGGACAGCATACGGCTACACCTTC

CDR3 length: 13
J gene: TRBJ1-2
clone size: .
D gene: TRBD1
V gene: TRBV3-1/TRBV3-2
CDR3 protein: CASSQGTAYGYTF
CDR3 DNA: TGTGCCAGCAGCCAGGGGACAGCCTATGGCTACACCTTC

CDR3 length: 16
J gene: TRBJ1-3
clone size: .
D gene: .
V gene: TRBV5-1
CDR3 protein: CASSLAGGRFGNTIYF
CDR3 DNA: TGCGCCAGCAGCTTGGCCGGGGGGCGCTTTGGAAACACCATATATTTT

CDR3 length: 17
J gene: TRBJ2-6
clone size: .
D gene: .
V gene: TRBV9
CDR3 protein: CASSLSAEGLGANVLTF
CDR3 DNA: TGTGCCAGCAGCCTCTCGGCGGAGGGACTTGGGGCCAACGTCCTGACTTTC

CDR3 length: 15
J gene: TRBJ1-2
clone size: .
D gene: TRBD1
V gene: TRBV28
CDR3 protein: CASSPGQLGLYGYTF
CDR3 DNA: TGTGCCAGCAGTCCGGGACAGTTGGGGCTCTATGGCTACACCTTC

CDR3 length: 18
J gene: TRBJ2-1
clone size: .
D gene: TRBD1
V gene: TRBV5-1
CDR3 protein: CASSAGTGGVRIYNEQFF
CDR3 DNA: TGCGCCAGCAGCGCCGGGACAGGGGGCGTTCGGATCTACAATGAGCAGTTCTTC

CDR3 length: 16
J gene: TRBJ2-1
clone size: .
D gene: TRBD2
V gene: TRBV11-2
CDR3 protein: CASSHAALAVYNEQFF
CDR3 DNA: TGTGCCAGCAGCCACGCCGCACTAGCGGTTTACAATGAGCAGTTCTTC

CDR3 length: 15
J gene: TRBJ1-2
clone size: .
D gene: TRBD1
V gene: TRBV19
CDR3 protein: CASRRTGQISYGYTF
CDR3 DNA: TGTGCCAGTAGGAGAACGGGACAGATTTCCTATGGCTACACCTTC

CDR3 length: 15
J gene: TRBJ2-5
clone size: .
D gene: TRBD1
V gene: TRBV28
CDR3 protein: CASGGTGDRWETQYF
CDR3 DNA: TGTGCCAGCGGGGGCACAGGGGATCGGTGGGAGACCCAGTACTTC

CDR3 length: 13
J gene: TRBJ2-7
clone size: .
D gene: .
V gene: TRBV5-1
CDR3 protein: CASSLADGYEQYF
CDR3 DNA: TGCGCCAGCAGCTTGGCCGACGGGTACGAGCAGTACTTC

CDR3 length: 14
J gene: TRBJ1-1
clone size: once
D gene: TRBD1
V gene: TRBV7-2
CDR3 protein: CASSVQGGNTEAFF
CDR3 DNA: TGTGCCAGCAGCGTTCAGGGGGGGAACACTGAAGCTTTCTTT

CDR3 length: 18
J gene: TRBJ2-2
clone size: .
D gene: TRBD1
V gene: TRBV5-1
CDR3 protein: CASSHRDSTARNTGELFF
CDR3 DNA: TGCGCCAGCAGCCACCGGGACAGTACCGCTCGGAACACCGGGGAGCTGTTTTTT

CDR3 length: 14
J gene: TRBJ1-1
clone size: .
D gene: .
V gene: TRBV11-3
CDR3 protein: CASSYSGQTTEAFF
CDR3 DNA: TGTGCCAGCAGCTACTCAGGACAGACCACTGAAGCTTTCTTT

CDR3 length: 14
J gene: TRBJ2-7
clone size: once
D gene: TRBD1
V gene: TRBV11-1
CDR3 protein: CASSIQGDDYEQYF
CDR3 DNA: TGTGCCAGCAGTATACAGGGGGATGACTACGAGCAGTACTTC

CDR3 length: 14
J gene: TRBJ2-7
clone size: .
D gene: TRBD2
V gene: TRBV27
CDR3 protein: CASSFGSGVYEQYF
CDR3 DNA: TGTGCCAGCAGTTTTGGTAGCGGGGTTTACGAGCAGTACTTC

CDR3 length: 13
J gene: TRBJ2-7
clone size: .
D gene: TRBD2
V gene: TRBV19
CDR3 protein: CASRVSGSDEQYF
CDR3 DNA: TGTGCCAGTAGGGTCAGCGGGAGCGACGAGCAGTACTTC

CDR3 length: 15
J gene: TRBJ2-3
clone size: .
D gene: TRBD1
V gene: TRBV18
CDR3 protein: CASSPAQGAGDTQYF
CDR3 DNA: TGTGCCAGCTCACCAGCGCAGGGGGCTGGGGATACGCAGTATTTT

CDR3 length: 18
J gene: TRBJ2-1
clone size: .
D gene: .
V gene: TRBV7-6
CDR3 protein: CASSPRGGQASGWDEQFF
CDR3 DNA: TGTGCCAGCAGCCCCCGGGGAGGACAGGCATCGGGGTGGGATGAGCAGTTCTTC

CDR3 length: 14
J gene: TRBJ2-1
clone size: .
D gene: TRBD1
V gene: TRBV6-5
CDR3 protein: CASKRPGGYNEQFF
CDR3 DNA: TGTGCCAGCAAGCGGCCAGGGGGCTACAATGAGCAGTTCTTC

CDR3 length: 15
J gene: TRBJ1-2
clone size: .
D gene: TRBD1
V gene: TRBV28
CDR3 protein: CASSSRTGRDYGYTF
CDR3 DNA: TGTGCCAGCAGTTCACGGACAGGGCGCGACTATGGCTACACCTTC

CDR3 length: 14
J gene: TRBJ1-6
clone size: .
D gene: TRBD1
V gene: TRBV9
CDR3 protein: CASSAGQVNSPLHF
CDR3 DNA: TGTGCCAGCAGCGCGGGACAGGTTAATTCACCCCTCCACTTT

CDR3 length: 17
J gene: TRBJ2-2
clone size: .
D gene: .
V gene: TRBV11-2
CDR3 protein: CASSPGQGTVNTGELFF
CDR3 DNA: TGTGCCAGCAGCCCCGGCCAAGGAACAGTTAACACCGGGGAGCTGTTTTTT

CDR3 length: 15
J gene: TRBJ2-1
clone size: .
D gene: .
V gene: TRBV2
CDR3 protein: CASSGPGSSYNEQFF
CDR3 DNA: TGTGCCAGCAGTGGTCCCGGGAGCTCCTACAATGAGCAGTTCTTC

CDR3 length: 15
J gene: TRBJ2-7
clone size: .
D gene: TRBD2
V gene: TRBV7-3
CDR3 protein: CASSLLAGDSYEQYF
CDR3 DNA: TGTGCCAGCAGCTTACTTGCGGGGGACTCCTACGAGCAGTACTTC

CDR3 length: 13
J gene: TRBJ2-7
clone size: .
D gene: .
V gene: TRBV6-2/TRBV6-3
CDR3 protein: CASSYRVRYEQYF
CDR3 DNA: TGTGCCAGCAGTTACCGAGTCCGCTACGAGCAGTACTTC

CDR3 length: 16
J gene: TRBJ2-3
clone size: few
D gene: TRBD2
V gene: TRBV5-1
CDR3 protein: CASSLGAGGPVDTQYF
CDR3 DNA: TGCGCCAGCAGCTTAGGCGCGGGGGGGCCCGTAGATACGCAGTATTTT

CDR3 length: 14
J gene: TRBJ2-7
clone size: .
D gene: .
V gene: TRBV28
CDR3 protein: CASRTPGDLYEQYF
CDR3 DNA: TGTGCCAGCCGAACCCCAGGGGACCTATACGAGCAGTACTTC